Listed here are 32 T cell receptor beta chains from one sample, sequenced in a study of PD-1 blockade in classical Hodgkin lymphoma. Profiled with immunoSEQ multiplex PCR; TCRdb holds only in-frame clones, not every one. In the table there are around 65,000 clones, about 87% of which are singletons. Every one of the patients relapsed after autologous stem cell transplantation (brentuximab vedotin exposure was variable). The sample was peripheral blood mononuclear cells (PBMCs), taken at baseline. These receptors came from a human donor with classical Hodgkin lymphoma.

This chain joins TRBV29-1 and TRBJ1-1; D gene unclear. Per the germline V gene, CDR1 is SQVTM and CDR2 is ANQGSEA. Trimming cost V 3 bases and J 1 base, with 9 bases left between them. The CDR3 consists of 13 residues. The CDR3 sequence: CSVDGTENTEAFF. CDR3 nucleotide sequence: TGCAGCGTTGACGGCACAGAGAACACTGAAGCTTTCTTT.

This clone was counted once. V is TRBV27 and J is TRBJ2-7, with a possible D match to TRBD1 (7 bases). Per the germline V gene, CDR1 is MNHEY and CDR2 is SMNVEV (reference sequence). The CDR3 length is 15 residues. Between the trimmed V and J ends, which lost 6 bases and 3 bases, there was a span of 18 bases. CDR3 sequence: CASRRDSSLGYEQYF. In DNA form, the CDR3 reads TGTGCCAGCAGGCGGGACAGCTCCCTTGGCTACGAGCAGTACTTC.

This chain joins TRBV6-6 and TRBJ1-4, with D tentatively TRBD1 (6 bases). Trimming shortened V by 4 bases and J by 7 bases, and 13 bases separated the two germline ends. Germline V gene data show CDR1 as MNHNY and CDR2 as SVGAGI (reference sequence). The CDR3 extends over 14 amino acids. The CDR3 region is CASSFRTVGEKLFF. In DNA form, the CDR3 reads TGTGCCAGCAGTTTCCGGACAGTGGGTGAAAAACTGTTTTTT.

In DNA form, the CDR3 reads TGTGCCAGCAGATGGACAGTAGAGAGTGGCTACACCTTC. Protein: CASRWTVESGYTF. The V gene is TRBV5-4, the J gene TRBJ1-2, with a tentative D call TRBD1 (6 bases). Germline V gives CDR1 SGHNT, CDR2 YYREEE (reference sequence). Trimming took 5 bases from V and 7 from J, leaving 15 bases between them. The CDR3 runs to 13 residues.

The rearrangement joins TRBV5-1 to TRBJ2-3, with TRBD1 matching over 8 bases. Germline trimming cut 0 bases from V and 4 bases from J; bases unmatched to any gene: 13. The CDR3 spans 18 residues. Germline V gene lookup returns CDR1 SGHRS and CDR2 YFSETQ. The CDR3 region is CASSLAFGRGPAPDTQYF. The CDR3 region has the DNA TGCGCCAGCAGCTTGGCCTTTGGCAGGGGGCCTGCCCCAGATACGCAGTATTTT. The full variable domain, its missing parts supplied by reference TRBV5-1 and TRBJ2-3, is KAGVTQTPRYLIKTRGQQVTLSCSPISGHRSVSWYQQTPGQGLQFLFEYFSETQRNKGNFPGRFSGRQFSNSRSEMNVSTLELGDSALYLCASSLAFGRGPAPDTQYFGPGTRLTVL.

The rearrangement links TRBV2 to TRBJ2-2; D perhaps matches TRBD2 (6 bases). This CDR3 has 14 amino acids. Trimming took 7 bases from V and 1 from J, leaving 10 bases between them. Germline V gene data show CDR1 as SNHLY and CDR2 as FYNNEI. CDR3 amino acids: CASTRGENTGELFF. The CDR3 region has the DNA TGTGCCAGCACGCGCGGGGAGAACACCGGGGAGCTGTTTTTT.

The chain recombines TRBV19 with TRBJ2-1; TRBD2 agrees at 7 bases. Trimming removed 6 bases from V and 5 bases from J; junction bases left unmatched: 7. This CDR3 contains 14 residues. Germline lookup yields CDR1 LNHDA and CDR2 SQIVND (reference sequence). CDR3 region: CASRRGGGNNEQFF. For the CDR3, the DNA is TGTGCCAGTAGACGCGGGGGAGGGAACAATGAGCAGTTCTTC.

In this sample, this clone turned up once. The rearrangement uses TRBV6-5 and TRBJ1-2; the match to TRBD1 covers 11 bases. Germline V gives CDR1 MNHEY, CDR2 SVGAGI. Trimming removed 8 bases from V and 0 bases from J; junction bases left unmatched: 2. This CDR3 has 14 residues. CDR3 DNA: TGTGCCAGCGGACAGGGGGCCGCTAACTATGGCTACACCTTC. Amino acids: CASGQGAANYGYTF.

This clone turned up a few times. The chain's CDR3 is CAIRTSGGSDTQYF. The CDR3 coding sequence is TGTGCCATCAGGACTAGCGGGGGTTCAGATACGCAGTATTTT. This chain joins TRBV10-3 and TRBJ2-3; 12 bases are shared with TRBD2. Germline CDR1 and CDR2: ENHRY and SYGVKD. There are 14 residues in the CDR3. V shed 6 bases, J shed 4 bases, and the junction held 2 bases outside the gene matches.

The J gene is TRBJ2-2, the V gene TRBV4-3; 11 nucleotides match TRBD2. Trimming took 4 bases from V and 1 from J; bases not matched to a gene: 2. This CDR3 has 16 amino acids. Germline V gene lookup returns CDR1 LGHNA and CDR2 YSLEER. CDR3 residues: CASSPGLAGNTGELFF. DNA for the CDR3: TGCGCCAGCAGCCCTGGACTAGCGGGGAACACCGGGGAGCTGTTTTTT.

The chain links TRBV18 to TRBJ1-5; 10 bases align to TRBD1. CDR3 length: 17 residues. Germline V gene sequence: CDR1 KGHSH, CDR2 LQKENI. The J segment lost 2 bases and the V segment lost 0 bases, leaving 4 bases of the junction unmatched. The CDR3 protein is CASSPPSDRGGNQPQHF. In nucleotides, the CDR3 is TGTGCCAGCTCACCACCGTCGGACAGGGGGGGCAATCAGCCCCAGCATTTT.

V is TRBV7-9 and J is TRBJ1-3; D is unresolved. The CDR3 loop spans 17 amino acids. From germline, CDR1 is SEHNR and CDR2 FQNEAQ (reference sequence). V was trimmed by 0 bases and J by 0 bases, leaving 12 bases between them. CDR3 in amino acids: CASSLAPNHGSGNTIYF. CDR3 in DNA: TGTGCCAGCAGCTTAGCGCCTAACCACGGCTCTGGAAACACCATATATTTT. Based on the CDR3 plus reference TRBV7-9 and TRBJ1-3, the full variable domain is DTGVSQNPRHKITKRGQNVTFRCDPISEHNRLYWYRQTLGQGPEFLTYFQNEAQLEKSRLLSDRFSAERPKGSFSTLEIQRTEQGDSAMYLCASSLAPNHGSGNTIYFGEGSWLTVV.

The V and J genes are TRBV27 and TRBJ2-3, with TRBD2 matching over 9 bases. The J segment lost 5 bases and the V segment lost 4 bases, leaving 13 bases of the junction unmatched. The CDR3 consists of 17 residues. Germline-derived CDR1 and CDR2 are MNHEY and SMNVEV (reference sequence). The CDR3 sequence is CASSSLGSGGPGDTQYF. CDR3 bases: TGTGCCAGCAGTTCCCTTGGGAGCGGGGGGCCTGGAGATACGCAGTATTTT.

The chain joins TRBV7-8 to TRBJ2-1; weak D call: TRBD2 (6 bases). There are 15 residues in the CDR3. V lost 5 bases and J lost 2, with 13 bases in between. CDR1 SGHVS and CDR2 FQNEAQ come from the germline V gene. The CDR3 sequence: CASSLRENTYNEQFF. Here the CDR3 DNA reads TGTGCCAGCAGCCTCCGGGAGAATACCTACAATGAGCAGTTCTTC. The full variable domain, in which reference TRBV7-8 and TRBJ2-1 provide the parts outside the CDR3, is GAGVSQSPRYKVAKRGQDVALRCDPISGHVSLFWYQQALGQGPEFLTYFQNEAQLDKSGLPSDRFFAERPEGSVSTLKIQRTQQEDSAVYLCASSLRENTYNEQFFGPGTRLTVL.

The chain uses TRBV18 and TRBJ2-4, with 8 bases fitting TRBD1. V lost 3 bases, J lost 8 bases, and 9 bases stayed unmatched. The CDR3 spans 15 residues. CDR1 KGHSH and CDR2 LQKENI come from the germline V gene. CDR3 residues: CASSPEGTGSDIQYF. In DNA, the CDR3 is TGTGCCAGCTCACCTGAAGGGACAGGATCGGACATTCAGTACTTC.

This clone was observed a single time. J is TRBJ1-6 and V is TRBV6-5; the D is unclear. The CDR3 loop spans 15 amino acids. CDR1 and CDR2 from the germline V gene are MNHEY and SVGAGI. The ends were cut back, 6 bases at V and 5 bases at J, with 14 bases in the middle. CDR3 sequence (DNA): TGTGCCAGCAGGTTGGTCCAGGCTGATAATTCACCCCTCCACTTT. Translated: CASRLVQADNSPLHF.

This chain joins TRBV27 and TRBJ1-6; no firm D call. Deletions cut 3 bases from V and 7 bases from J, with 7 bases between. The length of the CDR3 is 13 residues. Germline assignment: CDR1 MNHEY and CDR2 SMNVEV (reference sequence). The CDR3 nucleotides are TGTGCCAGCAGTTTGGACGGAAATTCACCCCTCCACTTT. It yields the protein CASSLDGNSPLHF.

The chain is built from TRBV27 and TRBJ2-7, with D unresolved. This CDR3 region has 13 residues. CDR1 MNHEY and CDR2 SMNVEV come from the germline V gene (reference sequence). Trimming pared 5 bases from V and 2 bases from J, leaving 10 bases between. This chain's CDR3 is CASSNKGTYEQYF. The CDR3 coding sequence is TGTGCCAGCAGTAATAAGGGAACCTACGAGCAGTACTTC.

The V gene is TRBV7-9, the J gene TRBJ2-3, with 14 nucleotides matching TRBD2. The junction had 6 bases not matched to a gene; V was cut back by 5 bases and J by 2 bases. Per the germline V gene, CDR1 is SEHNR and CDR2 is FQNEAQ (reference sequence). The CDR3 sequence is 17 residues long. DNA for the CDR3: TGTGCCAGCAGCGCGTCGGGACTAGCGGGGGACACAGATACGCAGTATTTT. It encodes CASSASGLAGDTDTQYF.

With regard to this clone: Relative to the germline gene, one junction end is altered; a read error may explain this. This sequence joins TRBV5-1 and TRBJ2-5; D gene ambiguous. There are 14 residues in the CDR3. Germline V gene data show CDR1 as SGHRS and CDR2 as YFSETQ. The CDR3 DNA reads TGCGCCAGCAACTTGTCCGACAAACAAGAGACCCAGTACTTC. The encoded protein is CASNLSDKQETQYF.

This chain links TRBV7-7 with TRBJ2-3; no clear D. This CDR3 spans 14 amino acids. CDR1 and CDR2 from the germline V gene are SSHAT and FNYEAQ (reference sequence). V dropped 0 bases and J dropped 4 bases, with 8 bases sitting between them. The chain's CDR3 is CASSLAGGADTQYF. Here the CDR3 DNA reads TGTGCCAGCAGCTTAGCGGGTGGAGCAGATACGCAGTATTTT.

This chain links TRBV10-1 with TRBJ2-3; 11 bases are a match to TRBD2. CDR1 is WNHNN and CDR2 is SYGVQD in the germline V gene (reference sequence). CDR3 length: 16 residues. V shed 3 bases, J shed 4 bases, and the junction held 6 bases outside the gene matches. The CDR3, as DNA: TGCGCCAGCAGTGATTATAGCGGGGGGGCCGCAGATACGCAGTATTTT. Its translation is CASSDYSGGAADTQYF.

The chain joins TRBV7-9 to TRBJ1-2; D is undetermined. CDR1 SEHNR and CDR2 FQNEAQ come from the germline V gene (reference sequence). Trimming shortened V by 0 bases and J by 1 base, and 6 bases separated the two germline ends. This CDR3 has 14 residues. The CDR3 is CASSLAASNYGYTF. As DNA, the CDR3 is TGTGCCAGCAGCTTAGCGGCCAGTAACTATGGCTACACCTTC.

The rearrangement joins TRBV30 to TRBJ1-2, with 12 nucleotides matching TRBD1. From germline, CDR1 is GTSNPN and CDR2 SVGIG (reference sequence). The CDR3 length is 13 residues. Trimming at V came to 5 bases and at J to 5 bases, leaving 3 bases not matched to a gene. CDR3 bases: TGTGCCTGGGCGGGACAGGGGGCTTATGGCTACACCTTC. This translates into CAWAGQGAYGYTF.

This rearrangement joins TRBV11-3 to TRBJ2-7; D is unclear. The CDR3 is made up of 12 amino acids. Germline CDR1 is SGHNT and CDR2 is YENEEA. Trimming removed 1 base at V and 3 bases at J, with 4 bases between. Here the CDR3 reads CASSLGNYEQYF. DNA of the CDR3: TGTGCCAGCAGCTTAGGGAACTACGAGCAGTACTTC.

The J gene is TRBJ2-4, the V gene TRBV4-3; TRBD2 agrees at 13 bases. With 4 bases clipped from V and 8 bases from J, the junction kept 11 bases outside the gene matches. CDR3 size: 17 residues. Germline V gene sequence: CDR1 LGHNA, CDR2 YSLEER. The CDR3: CASSRGLAGEGGDIQYF. The CDR3 coding sequence is TGCGCCAGCAGCCGAGGACTAGCGGGGGAGGGTGGGGACATTCAGTACTTC.

This sequence joins TRBV14 and TRBJ1-3; D uncertain. CDR1 SGHDN and CDR2 FVKESK come from the germline V gene. The CDR3 has 15 amino acids. Trimming left V 10 bases short and J 2 bases short, with 18 bases between. The CDR3 protein is CATDGPGPTGNTIYF. The CDR3 DNA follows: TGTGCCACGGACGGCCCAGGACCCACTGGAAACACCATATATTTT.

The CDR3 loop reads CASSLSRNQPQHF. As DNA, the CDR3 is TGTGCCAGCAGCTTGTCGCGTAATCAGCCCCAGCATTTT. This sequence joins TRBV7-2 and TRBJ1-5; D is unclear. The CDR3 has 13 amino acids. Trimming took 3 bases from V and 4 from J, leaving 7 bases between them. In germline, CDR1 is SGHTA, CDR2 FQGNSA.

The chain links TRBV7-6 to TRBJ1-1; no reliable D call. The CDR3 totals 14 residues. V lost 2 bases and J lost 4, with 11 bases in between. Germline V gives CDR1 SGHVS, CDR2 FNYEAQ. The CDR3 coding sequence is TGTGCCAGCAGCTTATTTTCTTTCGGCACTGAAGCTTTCTTT. It is translated as CASSLFSFGTEAFF.

The chain recombines TRBV7-2 with TRBJ1-3; 8 bases line up with TRBD1. Germline CDR1 is SGHTA and CDR2 is FQGNSA. With 3 bases clipped from V and 2 bases from J, the junction kept 3 bases outside the gene matches. CDR3 length equals 15 residues. This CDR3 reads CASSFATGAGNTIYF. The CDR3 DNA is TGTGCCAGCAGCTTCGCGACAGGGGCTGGAAACACCATATATTTT.

The CDR3 sequence is CASSLFQRETQYF. Written as DNA, the CDR3 is TGTGCCAGCAGTTTATTTCAACGAGAGACCCAGTACTTC. The chain has TRBV27 and TRBJ2-5; D is ambiguous. The ends were cut back, 1 base at V and 4 bases at J, with 7 bases in the middle. CDR1 and CDR2 from the germline V gene are MNHEY and SMNVEV (reference sequence). This CDR3 has 13 amino acids.

This clone showed up just once. The rearrangement joins TRBV27 to TRBJ1-4; 7 bases are a match to TRBD1. V lost 2 bases and J lost 10; bases outside the gene matches: 7. The germline V gene encodes CDR1 MNHEY and CDR2 SMNVEV (reference sequence). This CDR3 spans 14 amino acids. CDR3 region: CASSLGDRVGKLFF. The CDR3 DNA reads TGTGCCAGCAGTTTAGGCGACAGGGTGGGAAAACTGTTTTTT.